This record concerns one T cell receptor (beta chain) sequence. Its antigen is as yet unknown. Unique molecular identifiers were incorporated when the TCRbeta library was constructed. MiXCR was run by TCRdb on the PCR reads, yielding one entry per CDR3 protein. The sample lists more than 400,000 distinct CDR3 sequences, roughly 11% occurring once. Trimming took 8 bases from V and 5 from J, leaving 25 bases between them. This CDR3 is 17 amino acids long. These data belong to a study of T-cell reconstitution after alpha-beta-depleted transplantation in children. General observations from the study: About two months after transplant, alpha-beta T cells reportedly came from several hundred expanded graft clones. Among T cells one year after transplant, newly produced cells accounted for most counts and diversity.

This chain connects TRBV12-3 or TRBV12-4 to TRBJ1-5; D remains ambiguous. The receptor comes from a female patient under 10 years old who had a stem cell transplant for aplastic anemia, so the T cells may come from the graft donor. The sample here was PBMCs, mostly from graft donor cells, taken 180 days after TCRalphabeta/CD19-depleted stem cell transplant. The CDR3 DNA follows: TGTGCCAGCGGAGCGCACAAAACCGGGGTGGACCATCAGCCCCAGCATTTT. Encoded protein: CASGAHKTGVDHQPQHF.